This is a list of T cell receptor beta chains from one sample in a study of cytomegalovirus exposure and HLA in healthy donors. Only in-frame clones appear in the TCRdb table, and some are missing; sequencing was by immunoSEQ multiplex PCR. The table has around 170,000 clones, around 84% seen once. The source material was PBMCs. These receptors came from a woman between 50 and 59 years old in good health and CMV-seropositive. CDR3s include the opening cysteine and the closing phenylalanine or tryptophan. The D gene is left open where the match is weak. Size is omitted from some rows. Given values are once, few, many or a class for expanded clones.

V gene: TRBV5-6; J gene: TRBJ1-1; clone size: few; D gene: -; CDR3 protein: CASSWAGTLNTEAFF; CDR3 DNA: TGTGCCAGCAGCTGGGCCGGGACACTAAACACTGAAGCTTTCTTT
V gene: TRBV9; J gene: TRBJ2-1; clone size: -; D gene: -; CDR3 protein: CASSVVAEYNEQFF; CDR3 DNA: TGTGCCAGCAGCGTAGTAGCCGAATACAATGAGCAGTTCTTC
V gene: TRBV2; J gene: TRBJ2-7; clone size: once; D gene: TRBD2; CDR3 protein: CASTSPPRGGNEQYF; CDR3 DNA: TGTGCCAGCACCAGTCCCCCGCGGGGGGGCAACGAGCAGTACTTC
V gene: TRBV5-6; J gene: TRBJ2-1; clone size: -; D gene: -; CDR3 protein: CASSFQQLNEQFF; CDR3 DNA: TGTGCCAGCAGCTTCCAACAGCTCAATGAGCAGTTCTTC
V gene: TRBV11-2; J gene: TRBJ2-5; clone size: -; D gene: TRBD1; CDR3 protein: CASSLDRGIQETQYF; CDR3 DNA: TGTGCCAGCAGCTTAGACAGGGGGATACAAGAGACCCAGTACTTC
V gene: TRBV19; J gene: TRBJ1-5; clone size: -; D gene: -; CDR3 protein: CASSMGTPINLVGDQPQHF; CDR3 DNA: TGTGCCAGTAGTATGGGGACTCCTATTAACCTGGTTGGGGATCAGCCCCAGCATTTT
V gene: TRBV19; J gene: TRBJ2-2; clone size: -; D gene: TRBD1; CDR3 protein: CASSNPPGTGDTGELFF; CDR3 DNA: TGTGCCAGTTCCAATCCTCCCGGGACAGGGGACACCGGGGAGCTGTTTTTT
V gene: TRBV29-1; J gene: TRBJ1-1; clone size: -; D gene: -; CDR3 protein: CSGSRVGEAFF; CDR3 DNA: TGCAGCGGCTCGAGGGTCGGTGAAGCTTTCTTT
V gene: TRBV28; J gene: TRBJ1-1; clone size: -; D gene: TRBD1; CDR3 protein: CASGGDLRRGWAEAFF; CDR3 DNA: TGTGCCAGCGGAGGTGATCTCCGCAGGGGGTGGGCTGAAGCTTTCTTT
V gene: TRBV28; J gene: TRBJ1-2; clone size: once; D gene: -; CDR3 protein: CASKLRGGNYGYTF; CDR3 DNA: TGTGCCAGTAAACTGAGGGGGGGGAACTATGGCTACACCTTC
V gene: TRBV6-6; J gene: TRBJ1-2; clone size: few; D gene: TRBD1; CDR3 protein: CASRRQGASRGYTF; CDR3 DNA: TGTGCCAGCAGAAGACAGGGGGCGTCCCGTGGCTACACCTTC
V gene: TRBV5-1; J gene: TRBJ1-2; clone size: -; D gene: TRBD1; CDR3 protein: CASSLDRGFGGYTF; CDR3 DNA: TGCGCCAGCAGCTTGGACAGGGGTTTCGGAGGCTACACCTTC
V gene: TRBV6-5; J gene: TRBJ2-1; clone size: -; D gene: TRBD2; CDR3 protein: CASSLSSGGAGEQFF; CDR3 DNA: TGTGCCAGCAGTTTATCTAGCGGGGGGGCGGGTGAGCAGTTCTTC
V gene: TRBV7-8; J gene: TRBJ2-2; clone size: -; D gene: -; CDR3 protein: CASSPPTGFNTGELFF; CDR3 DNA: TGTGCCAGCAGCCCCCCCACAGGGTTCAACACCGGGGAGCTGTTTTTT
V gene: TRBV6-6; J gene: TRBJ2-2; clone size: -; D gene: TRBD1; CDR3 protein: CASSYWDRGNTGELFF; CDR3 DNA: TGTGCCAGCAGTTATTGGGACAGGGGGAACACCGGGGAGCTGTTTTTT
V gene: TRBV6-5; J gene: TRBJ2-2; clone size: -; D gene: -; CDR3 protein: CASRPRGTGELFF; CDR3 DNA: TGTGCCAGCAGACCTCGGGGCACCGGGGAGCTGTTTTTT
V gene: TRBV5-6; J gene: TRBJ1-5; clone size: few; D gene: -; CDR3 protein: CASSFSSSDQPQHF; CDR3 DNA: TGTGCCAGCAGCTTCTCTAGCTCGGATCAGCCCCAGCATTTT
V gene: TRBV11-2; J gene: TRBJ2-7; clone size: -; D gene: -; CDR3 protein: CASSLAPIYEQYF; CDR3 DNA: TGTGCCAGCAGCTTAGCGCCTATCTACGAGCAGTACTTC
V gene: TRBV21-1; J gene: TRBJ2-7; clone size: -; D gene: -; CDR3 protein: CAIHISSYEQYF; CDR3 DNA: TGTGCCATACACATAAGCTCCTACGAGCAGTACTTC
V gene: TRBV6-4; J gene: TRBJ1-3; clone size: few; D gene: TRBD1; CDR3 protein: CASSVTGGGSDTIYF; CDR3 DNA: TGTGCCAGCAGTGTTACAGGGGGCGGGTCGGACACCATATATTTT
V gene: TRBV15; J gene: TRBJ2-5; clone size: -; D gene: -; CDR3 protein: CATSREYQFAQYF; CDR3 DNA: TGTGCCACCAGCAGAGAGTACCAGTTTGCACAGTACTTC
V gene: TRBV12-5; J gene: TRBJ1-1; clone size: -; D gene: TRBD1; CDR3 protein: CASGLASKDRVNTEAFF; CDR3 DNA: TGTGCTAGTGGTTTGGCCAGCAAGGACAGGGTGAACACTGAAGCTTTCTTT
V gene: TRBV19; J gene: TRBJ2-1; clone size: -; D gene: TRBD1; CDR3 protein: CASSPPGTGVSNEQFF; CDR3 DNA: TGTGCCAGTAGCCCTCCCGGGACAGGGGTCAGCAATGAGCAGTTCTTC
V gene: TRBV11-3; J gene: TRBJ2-3; clone size: -; D gene: TRBD2; CDR3 protein: CASSPGAGGRSDTQYF; CDR3 DNA: TGTGCCAGCAGCCCCGGAGCGGGGGGGCGGAGTGATACGCAGTATTTT
V gene: TRBV27; J gene: TRBJ1-1; clone size: -; D gene: -; CDR3 protein: CASSFQGKAEAFF; CDR3 DNA: TGTGCCAGCAGTTTTCAGGGGAAGGCTGAAGCTTTCTTT
V gene: TRBV27; J gene: TRBJ2-7; clone size: -; D gene: -; CDR3 protein: CASSLWPPRDTYEQYF; CDR3 DNA: TGTGCCAGCAGTTTATGGCCCCCCCGGGACACCTACGAGCAGTACTTC
V gene: TRBV30; J gene: TRBJ1-6; clone size: once; D gene: TRBD1; CDR3 protein: CAWVRRQGGNSPLHF; CDR3 DNA: TGTGCCTGGGTTCGACGACAGGGAGGAAATTCACCCCTCCACTTT
V gene: TRBV12-5; J gene: TRBJ2-7; clone size: -; D gene: TRBD1; CDR3 protein: CASGQTGELYYEQYF; CDR3 DNA: TGTGCTAGTGGGCAGACAGGGGAACTGTACTACGAGCAGTACTTC
V gene: TRBV2; J gene: TRBJ1-1; clone size: -; D gene: TRBD1; CDR3 protein: CASSGDRGANTEAFF; CDR3 DNA: TGTGCCAGCAGTGGGGACAGGGGGGCGAACACTGAAGCTTTCTTT
V gene: TRBV7-2; J gene: TRBJ2-3; clone size: -; D gene: TRBD1; CDR3 protein: CASSSRGITDTQYF; CDR3 DNA: TGTGCCAGCAGCTCCAGGGGGATCACAGATACGCAGTATTTT
V gene: TRBV7-9; J gene: TRBJ1-2; clone size: few; D gene: TRBD1; CDR3 protein: CASTRTGGDYGYTF; CDR3 DNA: TGTGCCAGCACCAGGACAGGAGGTGACTATGGCTACACCTTC
V gene: TRBV7-9; J gene: TRBJ2-3; clone size: -; D gene: -; CDR3 protein: CASSAGTSTDTQYF; CDR3 DNA: TGTGCCAGCAGCGCCGGGACTAGCACAGATACGCAGTATTTT
V gene: TRBV5-1; J gene: TRBJ2-5; clone size: -; D gene: TRBD1; CDR3 protein: CASSQDGTGEETQYF; CDR3 DNA: TGCGCCAGCTCCCAGGACGGGACAGGGGAAGAGACCCAGTACTTC
V gene: TRBV11-1; J gene: TRBJ2-6; clone size: -; D gene: -; CDR3 protein: CASSPRARAGANVLTF; CDR3 DNA: TGTGCCAGCAGCCCTCGGGCCAGGGCTGGGGCCAACGTCCTGACTTTC
V gene: TRBV14; J gene: TRBJ1-1; clone size: once; D gene: -; CDR3 protein: CASSQDWGTSMNTEAFF; CDR3 DNA: TGTGCCAGCAGCCAAGATTGGGGCACGTCGATGAACACTGAAGCTTTCTTT
V gene: TRBV30; J gene: TRBJ1-1; clone size: -; D gene: -; CDR3 protein: CAWSRVKAFF; CDR3 DNA: TGTGCCTGGAGCAGGGTAAAAGCTTTCTTT
V gene: TRBV5-6; J gene: TRBJ2-1; clone size: -; D gene: -; CDR3 protein: CASSNTGSSYNEQFF; CDR3 DNA: TGTGCCAGCAGCAATACAGGGAGCTCCTACAATGAGCAGTTCTTC
V gene: TRBV4-1; J gene: TRBJ2-7; clone size: -; D gene: TRBD2; CDR3 protein: CASSARGGDYEQYF; CDR3 DNA: TGCGCCAGCAGCGCTCGGGGAGGGGACTACGAGCAGTACTTC
V gene: TRBV2; J gene: TRBJ2-3; clone size: -; D gene: TRBD2; CDR3 protein: CASQRLAGALVDTQYF; CDR3 DNA: TGTGCCTCACAGAGACTAGCGGGGGCCCTAGTGGATACGCAGTATTTT
V gene: TRBV10-3; J gene: TRBJ1-4; clone size: -; D gene: -; CDR3 protein: CAISGAGGGEKLFF; CDR3 DNA: TGTGCCATCAGTGGAGCGGGAGGTGGGGAAAAACTGTTTTTT
V gene: TRBV5-4; J gene: TRBJ2-5; clone size: -; D gene: -; CDR3 protein: CASSHRSDDRGTQYF; CDR3 DNA: TGTGCCAGCAGCCACCGATCCGACGACCGGGGGACCCAGTACTTC